Listed below are T cell receptor beta chains from one sample, sequenced in a study of shared clonotypes between healthy human individuals. Here immunoSEQ multiplex PCR was the method, and the copy in TCRdb shows in-frame clones only, minus some. The sample contains a few million clones, approximately 95% of which appear only once. The sample taken for sequencing was naive CD4+ T cells from PBMCs. The receptors originated from a man aged 18-30 years in good health. Some clones in this sample may be carry-over from other donors' samples. The CDR3 runs from the conserved cysteine through the conserved F or W. The order of the fields is J gene, D gene, clone size, V gene, CDR3 length, CDR3 protein, CDR3 DNA. A D gene is named only where the DNA matches it firmly. Some rows have no size entry. The others give once, few or many, or a class for an expanded clone.

J: TRBJ2-1
D: TRBD2
size: NA
V: TRBV6-5
length: 15
CDR3: CASRAGTSGPGFQFF
DNA: TGTGCCAGCAGAGCCGGGACTAGCGGACCTGGTTTCCAGTTCTTC

J: TRBJ2-7
D: NA
size: NA
V: TRBV21-1
length: 17
CDR3: CASSPPSGTKAPYEQYF
DNA: TGTGCCAGCAGCCCCCCTTCTGGGACAAAGGCCCCCTACGAGCAGTACTTC

J: TRBJ2-5
D: NA
size: NA
V: TRBV29-1
length: 11
CDR3: CSVGFQETQYF
DNA: TGCAGCGTGGGGTTCCAAGAGACCCAGTACTTC

J: TRBJ2-3
D: NA
size: NA
V: TRBV28
length: 14
CDR3: CASSISGSADTQYF
DNA: TGTGCCAGCAGTATTAGTGGGTCTGCAGATACGCAGTATTTT

J: TRBJ2-1
D: TRBD1
size: NA
V: TRBV23-1
length: 19
CDR3: CASSQTLTGQPSSYNEQFF
DNA: TGCGCCAGCAGTCAAACCCTAACGGGACAGCCGAGCTCCTACAATGAGCAGTTCTTC

J: TRBJ2-1
D: NA
size: NA
V: TRBV18
length: 14
CDR3: CASSPPVIRGEQFF
DNA: TGTGCCAGCTCACCACCTGTCATTAGGGGTGAGCAGTTCTTC

J: TRBJ2-7
D: TRBD2
size: NA
V: TRBV5-1
length: 16
CDR3: CASSLASAGGPYEQYF
DNA: TGCGCCAGCAGCTTGGCCTCAGCGGGGGGGCCCTACGAGCAGTACTTC

J: TRBJ2-1
D: TRBD2
size: NA
V: TRBV9
length: 15
CDR3: CASSVASGRLNEQFF
DNA: TGTGCCAGCAGCGTAGCTAGCGGGAGGTTGAATGAGCAGTTCTTC

J: TRBJ1-2
D: NA
size: NA
V: TRBV5-8
length: 13
CDR3: CASSLPVRYGYTF
DNA: TGTGCCAGCAGCTTGCCGGTTCGCTATGGCTACACCTTC

J: TRBJ2-7
D: NA
size: once
V: TRBV30
length: 13
CDR3: CAWTRLGPYEQYF
DNA: TGTGCCTGGACCCGGCTGGGGCCCTACGAGCAGTACTTC

J: TRBJ2-7
D: TRBD2
size: NA
V: TRBV7-9
length: 15
CDR3: CASSLRASGVYEQYF
DNA: TGTGCCAGCAGCTTAAGAGCTAGCGGGGTCTACGAGCAGTACTTC

J: TRBJ2-7
D: TRBD1
size: NA
V: TRBV28
length: 15
CDR3: CASRLGQGRTYEQYF
DNA: TGTGCCAGCAGACTGGGACAGGGGCGGACCTACGAGCAGTACTTC

J: TRBJ2-3
D: NA
size: NA
V: TRBV7-2
length: 14
CDR3: CASSWKRDLGTQYF
DNA: TGTGCCAGCAGCTGGAAAAGGGACTTAGGTACGCAGTATTTT

J: TRBJ1-2
D: NA
size: NA
V: TRBV2
length: 14
CDR3: CASSVEGANYGYTF
DNA: TGTGCCAGCAGTGTCGAAGGGGCTAACTATGGCTACACCTTC

J: TRBJ2-3
D: NA
size: NA
V: TRBV5-1
length: 16
CDR3: CASSLVLAASTDTQYF
DNA: TGCGCCAGCAGCTTGGTATTAGCGGCCAGCACAGATACGCAGTATTTT

J: TRBJ1-3
D: NA
size: few
V: TRBV25-1
length: 14
CDR3: CASSDVRSGNTIYF
DNA: TGTGCCAGCAGTGACGTCCGCTCTGGAAACACCATATATTTT

J: TRBJ2-7
D: NA
size: NA
V: TRBV28
length: 14
CDR3: CASSSSAGFYEQYF
DNA: TGTGCCAGCAGTTCGAGCGCAGGTTTCTACGAGCAGTACTTC

J: TRBJ2-7
D: TRBD1
size: NA
V: TRBV28
length: 15
CDR3: CASRIGTGESYEQYF
DNA: TGTGCCAGCAGGATAGGGACAGGGGAGTCCTACGAGCAGTACTTC

J: TRBJ2-5
D: NA
size: NA
V: TRBV2
length: 15
CDR3: CASSDGYHEGETQYF
DNA: TGTGCCAGCAGTGATGGATATCATGAGGGAGAGACCCAGTACTTC

J: TRBJ2-2
D: NA
size: NA
V: TRBV18
length: 16
CDR3: CASSPLAGQNTGELFF
DNA: TGTGCCAGCTCACCATTAGCAGGGCAGAACACCGGGGAGCTGTTTTTT

J: TRBJ2-5
D: TRBD2
size: NA
V: TRBV7-9
length: 18
CDR3: CASSLASRGLAEGETQYF
DNA: TGTGCCAGCAGCTTAGCTTCCAGGGGACTAGCGGAAGGAGAGACCCAGTACTTC

J: TRBJ2-7
D: TRBD2
size: NA
V: TRBV29-1
length: 12
CDR3: CSAGAGAYEQYF
DNA: TGCAGCGCGGGAGCGGGGGCCTACGAGCAGTACTTC

J: TRBJ1-1
D: TRBD1
size: NA
V: TRBV18
length: 13
CDR3: CASSTTGVTEAFF
DNA: TGTGCCAGCTCAACTACAGGGGTGACTGAAGCTTTCTTT